The rows below give T cell receptor beta chains drawn from one sample of a study of blood T cell repertoires in COVID-19. Sequencing was performed with immunoSEQ multiplex PCR; in TCRdb, only in-frame clones are kept and a portion is missing. The sample has about 60,000 clones, approximately 90% seen once. Material for sequencing was peripheral blood. The receptors shown here come from a human donor with active COVID-19. The donor label of this sample is uncertain. CDR3s leave out the opening cysteine and the closing phenylalanine or tryptophan. The order of the fields is D gene, J gene, V gene, CDR3 protein. A D gene is named only where the DNA matches it firmly.

D: TRBD2
J: TRBJ2-7
V: TRBV4-2
CDR3: ASSQDQGTSGYEQY

D: TRBD2
J: TRBJ2-3
V: TRBV9
CDR3: ASSVRTSGSTDTQY

D: NA
J: TRBJ2-7
V: TRBV2
CDR3: ASSVPPGGLVYEQY

D: NA
J: TRBJ1-3
V: TRBV6-5
CDR3: ASKGGTLGNTIY

D: TRBD2
J: TRBJ2-6
V: TRBV5-3
CDR3: ARSFLRLAGISECSGANVLT

D: NA
J: TRBJ2-5
V: TRBV27
CDR3: ASSLSDGGRETQY

D: TRBD2
J: TRBJ2-7
V: TRBV27
CDR3: ASTPGLAGVGEQY

D: TRBD1
J: TRBJ2-7
V: TRBV23-1
CDR3: AVGLQGAYEQY

D: TRBD1
J: TRBJ1-5
V: TRBV6-2/TRBV6-3
CDR3: ASSLGTASNQPQH

D: NA
J: TRBJ1-3
V: TRBV7-2
CDR3: ASSLAGATKGNTIY

D: NA
J: TRBJ2-1
V: TRBV19
CDR3: ASSIDGSSYNEQF

D: NA
J: TRBJ2-3
V: TRBV19
CDR3: ASSSWTDTQY

D: NA
J: TRBJ2-7
V: TRBV18
CDR3: ASSPSRGKAEQY

D: TRBD1
J: TRBJ2-7
V: TRBV5-4
CDR3: ASSLRTGFYEQY

D: NA
J: TRBJ2-3
V: TRBV27
CDR3: ASGSNREVTDTQY

D: NA
J: TRBJ2-7
V: TRBV9
CDR3: ASSPSRNHEQY

D: TRBD2
J: TRBJ2-5
V: TRBV2
CDR3: ASSEASGGRQETQY

D: TRBD1
J: TRBJ1-5
V: TRBV7-2
CDR3: ASSLGARGVTNQPQH

D: NA
J: TRBJ1-5
V: TRBV2
CDR3: ASSGSSWAYSNQPQH

D: TRBD2
J: TRBJ2-3
V: TRBV10-1
CDR3: ASSLAGDTDTQY

D: NA
J: TRBJ1-5
V: TRBV7-3
CDR3: ASSQDTDQPQH

D: TRBD1
J: TRBJ1-3
V: TRBV23-1
CDR3: ASPRQGRCRNTIY

D: NA
J: TRBJ2-1
V: TRBV7-7
CDR3: ASSLERSSYNEQF